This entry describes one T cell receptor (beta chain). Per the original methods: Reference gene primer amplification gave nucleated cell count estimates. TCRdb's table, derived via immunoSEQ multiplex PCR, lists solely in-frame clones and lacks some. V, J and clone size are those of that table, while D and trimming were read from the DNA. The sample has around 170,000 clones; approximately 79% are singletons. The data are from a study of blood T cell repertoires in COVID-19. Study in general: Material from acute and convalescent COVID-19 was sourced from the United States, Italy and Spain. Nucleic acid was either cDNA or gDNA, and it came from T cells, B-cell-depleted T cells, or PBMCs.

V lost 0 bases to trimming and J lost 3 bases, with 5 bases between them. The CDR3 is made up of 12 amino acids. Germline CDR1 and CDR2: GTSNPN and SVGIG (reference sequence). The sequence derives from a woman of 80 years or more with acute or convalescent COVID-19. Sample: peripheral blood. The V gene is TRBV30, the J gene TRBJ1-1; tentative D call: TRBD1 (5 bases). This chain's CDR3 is CAWSVRDTEAFF. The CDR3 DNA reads TGTGCCTGGAGTGTCAGGGACACTGAAGCTTTCTTT.